Listed below are T cell receptor beta chains from one sample, sequenced in a study of post-analysis software for immune sequencing data. MiXCR, applied by TCRdb to the PCR reads, yields one record per CDR3 protein. Of fewer than 850,000 distinct CDR3 sequences in the sample, about 32% were seen once. The sample was blood. The receptor source for this set is a girl between 5 and 17 years old with multiple sclerosis. The CDR3 runs from the conserved cysteine through the conserved F or W. Each record gives: clone size, J gene, D gene, V gene, CDR3 protein, CDR3 DNA. The D gene is left open where the match is weak. Clone size is shown for a subset of rows, as once, few, many or a class of expanded clone.

>few|TRBJ2-1|TRBD1|TRBV7-8
CASSARPGTGGEQFF
TGTGCCAGCAGCGCACGTCCCGGGACAGGGGGTGAGCAGTTCTTC
>many|TRBJ2-1|TRBD2|TRBV12-3/TRBV12-4
CASRTRGGSDNEQFF
TGTGCCAGCAGGACCCGGGGGGGCTCAGACAATGAGCAGTTCTTC
>few|TRBJ2-1|NA|TRBV12-3/TRBV12-4
CASSLVEGVYNEQFF
TGTGCCAGCAGTTTAGTGGAGGGGGTCTACAATGAGCAGTTCTTC
>few|TRBJ1-5|NA|TRBV29-1
CSAHIRNSNQPQHF
TGCAGCGCCCATATCCGGAATAGCAATCAGCCCCAGCATTTT
>NA|TRBJ2-7|TRBD1|TRBV28
CAGSNPGQVSHEQYF
TGTGCCGGCAGCAACCCGGGACAGGTCTCCCACGAGCAGTACTTC
>NA|TRBJ2-7|NA|TRBV11-2
CASSPGMGAYEQYF
TGTGCCAGCAGCCCAGGGATGGGGGCCTACGAGCAGTACTTC
>NA|TRBJ2-7|NA|TRBV7-9
CASSPDRNYEQYF
TGTGCCAGCAGCCCCGACAGAAACTACGAGCAGTACTTC
>NA|TRBJ1-2|NA|TRBV29-1
CSARLPEGGMTNYGYTF
TGCAGCGCCCGTCTACCCGAGGGGGGAATGACCAACTATGGCTACACCTTC
>NA|TRBJ2-1|TRBD2|TRBV7-9
CASSQWVLAGGQEQFF
TGTGCCAGCAGCCAATGGGTCCTAGCGGGAGGTCAGGAGCAGTTCTTC
>NA|TRBJ2-4|TRBD2|TRBV15
CATSEALAGAAKNIQYF
TGTGCCACCAGCGAGGCCTTAGCGGGGGCGGCCAAAAACATTCAGTACTTC
>many|TRBJ1-2|NA|TRBV6-6
CASPNRAGGYTF
TGTGCCAGCCCTAACAGGGCGGGAGGCTACACCTTC
>few|TRBJ2-3|TRBD2|TRBV20-1
CSARDPRTSGSTDTQYF
TGCAGTGCCCGGGACCCGAGGACTAGCGGAAGCACAGATACGCAGTATTTT
>NA|TRBJ2-1|NA|TRBV6-4
CASRKRALSYNEQFF
TGTGCCAGCAGGAAACGAGCGTTATCCTACAATGAGCAGTTCTTC
>NA|TRBJ2-3|TRBD2|TRBV12-3/TRBV12-4
CASSLRGSIAGGLADTQYF
TGTGCCAGCAGTTTGAGAGGGTCTATCGCGGGAGGTCTCGCAGATACGCAGTATTTT
>few|TRBJ2-5|TRBD2|TRBV11-2
CASSLSVLAGGETQYF
TGTGCCAGCAGCTTATCGGTCCTAGCGGGAGGAGAGACCCAGTACTTC
>NA|TRBJ2-7|TRBD1|TRBV29-1
CSVGLGQGYEQYF
TGCAGCGTTGGCCTGGGACAGGGGTACGAGCAGTACTTC
>NA|TRBJ1-4|TRBD1|TRBV15
CATSRGGTDNEKPFF
TGTGCCACCAGCAGAGGTGGGACAGACAATGAAAAACCGTTTTTT